Shown below are 23 T cell receptor beta chains from a single sample sequenced in a study of CD8+CD57+ T cells in acquired aplastic anemia (dated by TCRdb to 2016 to 2018). Patients chosen for sequencing had shown expansion of CD8+CD57+ cells by flow cytometry. Sequencing took place on an Illumina HiSeq 2000. TCR beta VDJ combination and CDR3 sequence profiling used genomic DNA as the template. TCRdb handled the public reads itself, with Q25 trimming in fastp and clone calling in MiXCR, and kept productive beta chains. One record per CDR3 amino acid sequence lists the most common genes and DNA. The sample data list approximately 250,000 distinct CDR3 sequences, and about 80% of these were observed just once. Together, the top ten hold 35% to 50% of the sample. Sequenced: sorted CD4+, CD8+, or CD8+CD57+ T cells (not recorded which) from PBMCs. The receptors shown here come from a human donor with aplastic anemia.

Concerning this clonotype: The germline gene is not matched at one end of the junction; a read error may be the cause. This chain joins TRBV29-1 and TRBJ1-2, with 7 bases fitting TRBD1. This CDR3 region has 13 residues. The V gene's germline CDR1 is SQVTM and CDR2 ANQGSEA. The DNA of the CDR3 is TGCAGCGTCCGCGGGACAGCTAACTATGGCCACACCTTC. Translated: CSVRGTANYGHTF. Full variable domain (outside the CDR3, taken from reference TRBV29-1 and TRBJ1-2): SAVISQKPSRDICQRGTSLTIQCQVDSQVTMMFWYRQQPGQSLTLIATANQGSEATYESGFVIDKFPISRPNLTFSTLTVSNMSPEDSSIYLCSVRGTANYGHTFGSGTRLTVV.

The V call is TRBV13, the J call TRBJ2-2; 7 positions agree with TRBD1. The germline V gene encodes CDR1 PRHDT and CDR2 FYEKMQ (reference sequence). The CDR3 spans 17 residues. V was clipped by 5 bases and J by 5 bases; unmatched bases: 14. The CDR3 here is CASSPTPRGPYTGELFF. In DNA form, the CDR3 reads TGTGCCAGCAGCCCAACCCCTAGGGGGCCCTATACCGGGGAGCTGTTTTTT. The variable domain in full, completed from reference TRBV13 and TRBJ2-2, reads AAGVIQSPRHLIKEKRETATLKCYPIPRHDTVYWYQQGPGQDPQFLISFYEKMQSDKGSIPDRFSAQQFSDYHSELNMSSLELGDSALYFCASSPTPRGPYTGELFFGEGSRLTVL.

This chain uses TRBV7-3 with TRBJ2-5, with D tentatively TRBD1 or TRBD2 (5 bases each). V lost 5 bases to trimming and J lost 5 bases, with 18 bases between them. Germline assignment: CDR1 SGHTA and CDR2 FQGTGA. The CDR3 extends over 15 amino acids. The CDR3 protein is CASSTAVTWGETQYF. CDR3 nucleotide sequence: TGTGCCAGCAGCACCGCAGTCACTTGGGGGGAGACCCAGTACTTC.

The chain is built from TRBV7-2 and TRBJ2-3; TRBD1 aligns across 8 bases. The CDR3 has 15 residues. CDR1 SGHTA and CDR2 FQGNSA come from the germline V gene. V shed 3 bases and J 15 bases; nucleotides not matched to a gene: 17. CDR3 residues: CASSLPGGALYSYYF. The CDR3 DNA reads TGTGCCAGCAGCTTGCCAGGGGGCGCCCTCTATAGCTACTATTTT.

The rearrangement uses TRBV20-1 and TRBJ1-6; a possible D gene is TRBD1 (6 bases). The V end was cut by 5 bases, the J end by 4 bases, with 15 bases between. Germline V gene data show CDR1 as DFQATT and CDR2 as SNEGSKA (reference sequence). The CDR3 runs 15 residues. The chain's CDR3 is CSADKMDSYNSPLHF. The CDR3, as DNA: TGCAGTGCTGATAAAATGGACAGTTATAATTCACCCCTCCACTTT.

A remark on this clonotype: The CDR3 carries no conserved terminal phenylalanine or tryptophan, so it likely arises from a read error. The V call is TRBV15, the J call TRBJ2-5, with D uncertain. Germline CDR1 LNHNV, CDR2 YYDKDF (reference sequence). This CDR3 comprises 14 residues. CDR3 nucleotides: TGTGCCACCAGCAGAGGCAGCAAGCAAGAGTCCCAGTACGCC. Translated: CATSRGSKQESQYA.

Remarks on this clonotype: This is likely a read error, given that the CDR3 carries no conserved phenylalanine or tryptophan at its end. The DNA is omitted, as the CDR3 cannot be located on it reliably, and the CDR3 follows TCRdb's listing. The rearrangement uses TRBV2 and TRBJ2-1; the table gives TRBD2 as D, unverified against the DNA. The CDR3 adds up to 16 amino acids, both ends counted. Germline assignment: CDR1 SNHLY and CDR2 FYNNEI. The CDR3: CASSLGVDEQYFGPGT.

Details on this clonotype: The CDR3 end shows no conserved phenylalanine or tryptophan, and so a read error is likely. The DNA is omitted, as the CDR3 cannot be located on it reliably, and the CDR3 follows TCRdb's listing. This sequence joins TRBV7-8 and TRBJ1-2. Looked up from germline, CDR1 is SGHVS and CDR2 is FQNEAQ. The CDR3 is 13 residues long, counting both termini. The CDR3 sequence is CASSLAGGTGTQY.

This clonotype was picked up a small number of times. J is TRBJ1-5 and V is TRBV19; D may be TRBD1 (5 bases). This CDR3 has 14 residues. Trimming pared 10 bases from V and 6 bases from J, leaving 19 bases between. Germline V gene lookup returns CDR1 LNHDA and CDR2 SQIVND (reference sequence). CDR3 sequence reads: CATTRGGGGQPQHF. CDR3 sequence (DNA): TGTGCCACTACCCGGGGGGGAGGCGGTCAGCCCCAGCATTTT.

A word on this clonotype: One end of the junction varies from germline; a read error may be responsible. The rearrangement joins TRBV15 to TRBJ2-7; the D gene is possibly TRBD1 (6 bases). The CDR3 runs to 14 residues. The V gene's germline CDR1 is LNHNV and CDR2 YYDKDF (reference sequence). CDR3 DNA sequence: TGTGCCAGCAGCATGACAGGTTCTTCGTCCGAGCAGTACTTC. Its protein product is CASSMTGSSSEQYF.

This rearrangement joins TRBV7-8 to TRBJ1-2; perhaps TRBD1 as D (5 bases). Trimming shortened V by 2 bases and J by 3 bases, and 16 bases separated the two germline ends. The CDR3 sequence is 16 residues long. CDR1 is SGHVS, CDR2 FQNEAQ, per germline. CDR3 protein: CASSLRGRALDYGYTF. CDR3 nucleotide sequence: TGTGCCAGCAGCTTACGGGGCAGGGCCTTGGACTATGGCTACACCTTC. The whole variable domain, filled in from reference TRBV7-8 and TRBJ1-2, reads GAGVSQSPRYKVAKRGQDVALRCDPISGHVSLFWYQQALGQGPEFLTYFQNEAQLDKSGLPSDRFFAERPEGSVSTLKIQRTQQEDSAVYLCASSLRGRALDYGYTFGSGTRLTVV.

The chain employs TRBV7-9 and TRBJ2-3, with TRBD2 matching 10 bases. CDR1 SEHNR and CDR2 FQNEAQ come from the germline V gene (reference sequence). The CDR3 is made up of 15 amino acids. The ends lost 4 bases at V and 13 bases at J; junction bases unmatched: 14. CDR3 DNA sequence: TGTGCCAGCAGCTCACAAGCAAGCGGGGGGGATGCTGAGTATTTT. Protein: CASSSQASGGDAEYF. Drawing the rest from reference TRBV7-9 and TRBJ2-3, the complete variable domain is DTGVSQNPRHKITKRGQNVTFRCDPISEHNRLYWYRQTLGQGPEFLTYFQNEAQLEKSRLLSDRFSAERPKGSFSTLEIQRTEQGDSAMYLCASSSQASGGDAEYFGPGTRLTVL.

This chain connects TRBV20-1 to TRBJ1-1; D gene unclear. The germline V gene encodes CDR1 DFQATT and CDR2 SNEGSKA (reference sequence). The CDR3 covers 12 residues. Trimming left V 6 bases short and J 4 bases short, with 12 bases between. CDR3 sequence reads: CSASTWGTEAFF. CDR3 coding DNA: TGCAGTGCCTCAACCTGGGGCACTGAAGCTTTCTTT.

This clonotype was recorded once. A read error is likely, as this CDR3 ends without the conserved phenylalanine or tryptophan. The genes are TRBV5-1 and TRBJ2-7, with 9 positions matching TRBD2. J was trimmed by 5 bases and V by 0 bases; bases with no gene match: 3. Germline loops: CDR1 SGHRS, CDR2 YFSETQ. This CDR3 contains 14 residues. CDR3 nucleotide sequence: TGCGCCAGCAGCTTGGGGACTAGCGCACACGAGCAGTACTCC. It codes for CASSLGTSAHEQYS.

The V call is TRBV9, the J call TRBJ1-4, with D possibly being TRBD1 (5 bases). CDR1 SGDLS and CDR2 YYNGEE come from the germline V gene. Trimming took 0 bases from V and 0 from J, leaving 6 bases between them. The CDR3 is made up of 15 amino acids. The CDR3 nucleotides are TGTGCCAGCAGCGTAGGAGGGGCAACTAATGAAAAACTGTTTTTT. As protein: CASSVGGATNEKLFF.

Concerning this clonotype: At one of its ends the junction is not consistent with the germline gene, which may arise from a read error. The chain has TRBV15 and TRBJ2-5; D unclear. CDR1 is LNHNV, CDR2 YYDKDF, per germline (reference sequence). The CDR3 runs to 17 residues. This CDR3 is CATSRGSDQESQDTEPF. The CDR3 DNA reads as TGTGCCACCAGCAGAGGCAGCGACCAAGAGTCCCAAGACACCGAGCCATTC. The full variable domain, its missing parts supplied by reference TRBV15 and TRBJ2-5, is DAMVIQNPRYQVTQFGKPVTLSCSQTLNHNVMYWYQQKSSQAPKLLFHYYDKDFNNEADTPDNFQSRRPNTSFCFLDIRSPGLGDTAMYLCATSRGSDQESQDTEPFGPGTRLLVL.

For this clonotype: One end of the junction does not line up with germline, which may come from a read error. V gene TRBV7-9 combines with J gene TRBJ1-1; a possible D gene is TRBD1 (6 bases). This CDR3 comprises 15 residues. Per the germline V gene, CDR1 is SEHNR and CDR2 is FQNEAQ (reference sequence). Here the CDR3 DNA reads TGTGCCAGCAGCTTAGGGCTAACAGGGAACACTGTAGCTTTCTTT. Residues: CASSLGLTGNTVAFF.

The chain employs TRBV19 and TRBJ1-5; 9 nucleotides match TRBD1. V lost 5 bases and J lost 6; bases outside the gene matches: 2. The germline V gene encodes CDR1 LNHDA and CDR2 SQIVND (reference sequence). The CDR3 runs 13 residues. The CDR3 nucleotides read TGTGCCAGTAGTCGGACAGGGGCTCAGCCCCAGCATTTT. Amino acids: CASSRTGAQPQHF.

The CDR3 here is CATSAKNRGLDYGYTF. The CDR3 DNA sequence: TGTGCCACCAGTGCCAAGAACAGGGGCTTGGACTATGGCTACACCTTC. The V gene is TRBV24-1, the J gene TRBJ1-2, with TRBD1 identical over 7 bases. Germline values: CDR1 KGHDR, CDR2 SFDVKD. With V trimmed by 5 bases and J by 3 bases, 11 bases remained unmatched. The CDR3 contains 16 residues.

This clonotype came up once. The chain employs TRBV7-8 and TRBJ2-7, with 13 positions matching TRBD2. The length of the CDR3 is 16 residues. Germline CDR1 and CDR2: SGHVS and FQNEAQ. Trimming at V came to 7 bases and at J to 9 bases, leaving 15 bases not matched to a gene. CDR3 region: CASTDRTSGGMSVQYF. The CDR3 DNA reads TGTGCCAGCACTGACAGGACTAGCGGGGGAATGTCGGTGCAGTACTTC.

The sample holds many counts of this clonotype. A much more abundant neighbour one base away suggests this may be a read error. The DNA is left out, because the CDR3 cannot be placed on it with certainty; the CDR3 is given as TCRdb lists it. The V and J genes are TRBV2 and TRBJ2-3. Germline V gives CDR1 SNHLY, CDR2 FYNNEI. The CDR3 length is 14 residues, termini included. The CDR3 sequence: CASGDAGTDTQYFF.

In this sample, this clonotype is medium-sized. The V call is TRBV20-1, the J call TRBJ1-5; 7 positions agree with TRBD1. V lost 6 bases, J lost 4 bases, and 9 bases stayed unmatched. The CDR3 extends over 14 amino acids. CDR1 is DFQATT, CDR2 SNEGSKA, per germline (reference sequence). Here the CDR3 DNA reads TGCAGTGCAACCGGGACAGCGGAAAATCAGCCCCAGCATTTT. Residues: CSATGTAENQPQHF.

The CDR3 sequence: CASSDGTGPYEQYV. DNA of the CDR3: TGTGCCAGCAGTGACGGGACAGGACCCTACGAGCAGTACGTC. The chain is built from TRBV6-4 and TRBJ2-7, with 8 bases fitting TRBD1. After removal of 2 bases from V and 2 bases from J, the junction contained 2 bases not matched to a gene. The CDR3 is made up of 14 amino acids. Germline V gene data show CDR1 as MRHNA and CDR2 as SNTAGT.